These 23 T cell receptor beta chains were all obtained from the same sample, sequenced in a study of T cell changes during pregnancy in multiple sclerosis. Profiling relied on immunoSEQ multiplex PCR, and the TCRdb table lists in-frame clones only, not all of them. The sample lists roughly 69,000 clones; 90% to 95% were seen once. The sequences come from peripheral blood, collected after pregnancy. These receptors were collected from a female donor with multiple sclerosis, enrolled in a pregnancy study.

The gene calls are TRBV27 and TRBJ2-7, with D possibly being TRBD1 (5 bases). The V end was cut by 8 bases, the J end by 1 base, with 15 bases between. Germline V gene sequence: CDR1 MNHEY, CDR2 SMNVEV (reference sequence). This CDR3 comprises 14 residues. CDR3 bases: TGTGCCAGCCGTGCCGCAGGGCTTTCCTACGAGCAGTACTTC. Translated, it gives CASRAAGLSYEQYF.

The chain employs TRBV18 and TRBJ2-4, with a possible D match to TRBD1 (5 bases). This CDR3 contains 16 residues. Trimming removed 0 bases at V and 6 bases at J, with 15 bases between. Germline V CDR1 and CDR2: KGHSH, LQKENI. The CDR3 nucleotides are TGTGCCAGCTCACCACCGAGCAGGGAAGTGATAAACATTCAGTACTTC. Translated: CASSPPSREVINIQYF.

DNA of the CDR3: TGTGCCAGCAGCTACAGACAGGCGGCCCAGTACTTC. This sequence encodes CASSYRQAAQYF. The chain couples TRBV5-6 to TRBJ2-5, with a weak D call TRBD1 (6 bases). CDR3 length: 12 residues. Germline CDR1 and CDR2: SGHDT and YYEEEE. V lost 3 bases and J lost 9, with 12 bases in between. Filled out from reference TRBV5-6 and TRBJ2-5, the complete variable domain reads DAGVTQSPTHLIKTRGQQVTLRCSPKSGHDTVSWYQQALGQGPQFIFQYYEEEERQRGNFPDRFSGHQFPNYSSELNVNALLLGDSALYLCASSYRQAAQYFGPGTRLLVL.

The chain carries TRBV11-2 and TRBJ1-1; TRBD1 matches at 7 bases. This CDR3 has 13 amino acids. V shed 0 bases and J 7 bases; nucleotides not matched to a gene: 2. Germline CDR1 SGHAT, CDR2 FQNNGV. The CDR3 spells CASSLDRQGEAFF. The CDR3 DNA follows: TGTGCCAGCAGCTTAGATCGACAGGGTGAAGCTTTCTTT.

This clone was counted between two and nine times. The chain's CDR3 is CASSQEDSGGGNEQYF. CDR3 bases: TGTGCCAGCAGCCAGGAGGATAGCGGGGGTGGGAACGAGCAGTACTTC. V is TRBV4-2 and J is TRBJ2-7, with 9 bases that match TRBD2. CDR1 and CDR2 from the germline V gene are LGHNA and YNFKEQ. Unmatched junction bases numbered 11, after V lost 3 bases and J lost 5 bases. The CDR3 is 16 amino acids.

The CDR3 region has the DNA TGTGCCTGGAGCCTCCACACGGCAACAGGGGAGTATGGCTACACCTTC. Translated: CAWSLHTATGEYGYTF. The V call is TRBV30, the J call TRBJ1-2, with TRBD1 matching over 7 bases. CDR3 length: 16 amino acids. From germline, CDR1 is GTSNPN and CDR2 SVGIG (reference sequence). V lost 3 bases, J lost 5 bases, and 15 bases stayed unmatched.

The genes are TRBV4-3 and TRBJ2-1, with 10 positions matching TRBD2. This CDR3 is 16 amino acids long. With 1 base clipped from V and 0 bases from J, the junction kept 0 bases outside the gene matches. Per germline, CDR1 LGHNA and CDR2 YSLEER. The CDR3 here is CASSQGLAGSYNEQFF. CDR3 in DNA: TGCGCCAGCAGCCAAGGACTAGCGGGCTCCTACAATGAGCAGTTCTTC.

The chain combines TRBV5-6 with TRBJ2-1, with 7 bases lining up with TRBD2. The CDR3 loop spans 14 amino acids. Germline CDR1 and CDR2: SGHDT and YYEEEE. V was pared by 8 bases and J by 7 bases, with 12 bases of the junction left unmatched. The DNA of the CDR3 is TGTGCCAGTCAAGGGACTAATGGTCTTAATGAGCAGTTCTTC. Protein sequence: CASQGTNGLNEQFF.

V is TRBV4-3 and J is TRBJ1-5; D remains unclear. Germline lookup yields CDR1 LGHNA and CDR2 YSLEER. V lost 0 bases to trimming and J lost 6 bases, with 12 bases between them. The length of the CDR3 is 15 residues. Here the CDR3 DNA reads TGCGCCAGCAGCCAAGATAACCAGTATTTTCAGCCCCAGCATTTT. Its protein is CASSQDNQYFQPQHF.

This chain joins TRBV6-5 and TRBJ1-2; D is possibly TRBD1 (5 bases). The CDR3 has 15 residues. The germline CDR1 and CDR2 sequences are MNHEY and SVGAGI. V was cut by 0 bases and J by 2 bases, with 10 bases left in between. The CDR3 coding sequence is TGTGCCAGCAGTTACTCGGCGGACACCAACTATGGCTACACCTTC. Encoded protein: CASSYSADTNYGYTF.

V usage is TRBV25-1 and J usage is TRBJ1-2, with D possibly matching TRBD1 (5 bases). Looked up from germline, CDR1 is MGHDK and CDR2 is SYGVNS. This CDR3 has 16 amino acids. Trimming pared 3 bases from V and 1 base from J, leaving 15 bases between. The chain's CDR3 is CASSEERQGSNYGYTF. In nucleotides, the CDR3 is TGTGCCAGCAGTGAGGAACGGCAGGGCAGTAACTATGGCTACACCTTC.

The V call is TRBV7-9, the J call TRBJ1-1, with a tentative D call TRBD1 (6 bases). CDR1 and CDR2 from the germline V gene are SEHNR and FQNEAQ (reference sequence). This CDR3 spans 15 amino acids. V lost 5 bases, J lost 5 bases, and 18 bases lay in between. For the CDR3, the DNA is TGTGCCAGCAGCCCTACAGGGTCGGGTGGGACTGAAGCTTTCTTT. Translated: CASSPTGSGGTEAFF.

The chain joins TRBV19 to TRBJ2-1; tentatively, D is TRBD2 (5 bases). Germline values: CDR1 LNHDA, CDR2 SQIVND (reference sequence). Trimming shortened V by 7 bases and J by 4 bases, and 14 bases separated the two germline ends. The length of the CDR3 is 14 residues. CDR3 sequence: CASKEASRYNEQFF. CDR3 DNA sequence: TGTGCCAGTAAGGAGGCTAGCAGATACAATGAGCAGTTCTTC.

The chain joins TRBV4-1 to TRBJ2-3; 8 bases are shared with TRBD2. The CDR3 is made up of 22 amino acids. The V segment lost 4 bases and the J segment 0 bases; nucleotides outside the gene matches: 24. In germline, CDR1 is MGHRA, CDR2 YSYEKL. The CDR3 is CASSPLGGGLAGAPVSTDTQYF. As DNA, the CDR3 is TGCGCCAGCAGCCCGCTAGGGGGTGGGCTAGCGGGCGCACCAGTTAGCACAGATACGCAGTATTTT.

The chain links TRBV6-1 to TRBJ2-5; 14 bases align to TRBD2. V shed 8 bases, J shed 5 bases, and the junction held 4 bases outside the gene matches. Germline V gives CDR1 MNHNS, CDR2 SASEGT. There are 14 residues in the CDR3. The DNA for the CDR3 is TGTGCCAGCGGGACTAGCGGGAGTTTTGAGACCCAGTACTTC. Protein sequence: CASGTSGSFETQYF.

For the CDR3, the DNA is TGTGCCCATTCTGCCGGCGGGACCCAGTACTTC. Protein product: CAHSAGGTQYF. The V call is TRBV30, the J call TRBJ2-5, with unresolved D. This CDR3 spans 11 amino acids. The germline CDR1 and CDR2 sequences are GTSNPN and SVGIG (reference sequence). V dropped 8 bases and J dropped 7 bases, with 14 bases sitting between them.

A remark on this clone: Because the CDR3's place on the DNA is in doubt, the DNA is left out and the CDR3 is given as listed by TCRdb. The chain carries TRBV7-9 and TRBJ1-1; TRBD1 reflects the table's D call only, with no check against the DNA. Both ends counted, the CDR3 spans 12 residues. The germline gives CDR1 SEHNR, CDR2 FQNEAQ (reference sequence). CDR3 protein: CASSSSTGRSFF.

The V and J genes are TRBV28 and TRBJ1-4, with no clear D. Germline V gene lookup returns CDR1 MDHEN and CDR2 SYDVKM. V lost 0 bases to trimming and J lost 7 bases, with 18 bases between them. This CDR3 is 17 amino acids long. The CDR3 reads CASSLWGQATVGEKLFF. The CDR3 DNA reads as TGTGCCAGCAGTTTATGGGGTCAGGCGACGGTGGGTGAAAAACTGTTTTTT. The full variable domain, completed using reference TRBV28 and TRBJ1-4, is DVKVTQSSRYLVKRTGEKVFLECVQDMDHENMFWYRQDPGLGLRLIYFSYDVKMKEKGDIPEGYSVSREKKERFSLILESASTNQTSMYLCASSLWGQATVGEKLFFGSGTQLSVL.

The CDR3 DNA reads as TGCGCCAGCAGCTCCGAGGACAGAAACTACGAGCAGTACTTC. Encoded protein: CASSSEDRNYEQYF. This chain connects TRBV5-1 to TRBJ2-7; possibly TRBD1 for D (6 bases). This CDR3 contains 14 residues. Per germline, CDR1 SGHRS and CDR2 YFSETQ. V lost 3 bases and J lost 3, with 13 bases in between.

The chain joins TRBV6-5 to TRBJ2-2; D is unresolved. This CDR3 spans 12 amino acids. Germline CDR1 reads MNHEY; CDR2 reads SVGAGI. The V end lost 0 bases, the J end lost 8 bases, and 4 bases lay between the germline ends. In DNA, the CDR3 is TGTGCCAGCAGTTACTCGAGGGGGGAGCTGTTTTTT. It encodes CASSYSRGELFF.

This chain uses TRBV30 with TRBJ1-2; 11 bases align to TRBD1. Trimming at V came to 8 bases and at J to 4 bases, leaving 6 bases not matched to a gene. Germline values: CDR1 GTSNPN, CDR2 SVGIG (reference sequence). The CDR3 consists of 13 residues. CDR3 sequence (DNA): TGTGCCGGGACAGGGGGAATAGGCTATGGCTACACCTTC. It yields the protein CAGTGGIGYGYTF.

The CDR3: CAWVSVNTEAFF. CDR3 coding DNA: TGTGCCTGGGTTAGCGTGAACACTGAAGCTTTCTTT. The rearrangement links TRBV30 to TRBJ1-1; D call uncertain. V was trimmed by 5 bases and J by 0 bases, leaving 7 bases between them. The germline gives CDR1 GTSNPN, CDR2 SVGIG (reference sequence). This CDR3 comprises 12 residues.

This clone came up a few times. This chain joins TRBV6-4 and TRBJ1-1; D gene uncertain. The ends were cut back, 0 bases at V and 10 bases at J, with 15 bases in the middle. The CDR3 loop spans 14 amino acids. Germline V gene data show CDR1 as MRHNA and CDR2 as SNTAGT. The CDR3 sequence is CASSDSGGTGGAFF. For the CDR3, the DNA is TGTGCCAGCAGTGACTCCGGCGGCACTGGAGGAGCTTTCTTT.